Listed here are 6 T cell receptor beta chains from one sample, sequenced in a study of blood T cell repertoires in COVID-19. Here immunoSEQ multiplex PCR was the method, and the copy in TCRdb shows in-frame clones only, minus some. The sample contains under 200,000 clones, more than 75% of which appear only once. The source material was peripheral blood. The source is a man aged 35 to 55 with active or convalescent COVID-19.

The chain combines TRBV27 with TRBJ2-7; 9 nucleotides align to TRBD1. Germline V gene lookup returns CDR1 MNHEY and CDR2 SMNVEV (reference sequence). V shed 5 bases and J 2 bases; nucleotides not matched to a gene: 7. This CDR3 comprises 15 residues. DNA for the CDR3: TGTGCCAGCAGTCGCAAGGACAGGGGCACCTACGAGCAGTACTTC. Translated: CASSRKDRGTYEQYF.

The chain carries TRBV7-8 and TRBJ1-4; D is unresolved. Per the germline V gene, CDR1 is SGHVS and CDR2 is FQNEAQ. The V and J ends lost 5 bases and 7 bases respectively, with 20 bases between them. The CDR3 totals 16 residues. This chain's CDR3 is CASSTTTYDWAEKLFF. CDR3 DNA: TGTGCCAGCAGCACGACTACTTATGATTGGGCTGAAAAACTGTTTTTT.

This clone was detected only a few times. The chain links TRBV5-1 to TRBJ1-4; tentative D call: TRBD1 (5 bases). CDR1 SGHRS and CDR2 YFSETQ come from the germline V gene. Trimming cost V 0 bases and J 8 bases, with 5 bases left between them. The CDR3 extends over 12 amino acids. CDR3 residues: CASSLDREKLFF. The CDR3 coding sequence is TGCGCCAGCAGCTTGGACAGGGAAAAACTGTTTTTT.

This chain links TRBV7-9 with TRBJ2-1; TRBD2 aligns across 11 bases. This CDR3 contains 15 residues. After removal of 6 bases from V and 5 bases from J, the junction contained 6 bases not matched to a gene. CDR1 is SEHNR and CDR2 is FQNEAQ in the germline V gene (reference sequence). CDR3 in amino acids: CASRFSGREHNEQFF. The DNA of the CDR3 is TGTGCCAGCAGGTTTAGCGGGAGGGAGCACAATGAGCAGTTCTTC.

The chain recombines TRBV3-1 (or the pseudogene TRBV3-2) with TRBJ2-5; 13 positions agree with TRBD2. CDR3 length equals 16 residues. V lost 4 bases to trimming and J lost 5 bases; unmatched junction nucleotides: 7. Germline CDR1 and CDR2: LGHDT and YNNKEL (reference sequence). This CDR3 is CASSRPGTSGKETQYF. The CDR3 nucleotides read TGTGCCAGCAGCCGACCCGGGACTAGCGGGAAGGAGACCCAGTACTTC.

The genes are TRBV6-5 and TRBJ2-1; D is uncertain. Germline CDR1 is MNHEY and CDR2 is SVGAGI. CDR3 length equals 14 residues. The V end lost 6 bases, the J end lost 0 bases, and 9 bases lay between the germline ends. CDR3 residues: CASSPLSSYNEQFF. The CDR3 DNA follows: TGTGCCAGCAGCCCACTGAGCTCCTACAATGAGCAGTTCTTC.